These 5 T cell receptor beta chains were all obtained from the same sample, sequenced in a study of cytomegalovirus exposure and HLA in healthy donors. Only in-frame clones appear in the TCRdb table, and some are missing; sequencing was by immunoSEQ multiplex PCR. The table lists about 130,000 clones, around 94% of them singletons. The sequenced sample was PBMCs. Source of these receptors: a woman aged 18-35 years in good health and CMV-seronegative.

The J gene is TRBJ2-7, the V gene TRBV9; 9 nucleotides align to TRBD1. V shed 2 bases, J shed 4 bases, and the junction held 7 bases outside the gene matches. CDR1 and CDR2 (germline): SGDLS, YYNGEE. The CDR3 length is 15 residues. CDR3: CASSVGTGPRYEQYF. The CDR3 DNA reads as TGTGCCAGCAGCGTTGGGACAGGGCCCAGATACGAGCAGTACTTC.

The V and J genes are TRBV28 and TRBJ1-5; 7 nucleotides match TRBD1. V gave up 8 bases and J gave up 6 bases; unmatched junction bases: 10. The CDR3 contains 14 residues. Germline lookup yields CDR1 MDHEN and CDR2 SYDVKM. CDR3 DNA: TGTGCCAGCTCAAACAGGGGATCCAGTCAGCCCCAGCATTTT. Encoded protein: CASSNRGSSQPQHF.

This chain joins TRBV9 and TRBJ2-2; D unresolved. Looked up from germline, CDR1 is SGDLS and CDR2 is YYNGEE. V shed 4 bases and J shed 4 bases, with 5 bases lying between them. CDR3 length: 12 amino acids. CDR3 bases: TGTGCCAGCAGCTTCCGCACCGGGGAGCTGTTTTTT. Translating it yields CASSFRTGELFF. Complete variable domain (other parts from reference TRBV9 and TRBJ2-2): DSGVTQTPKHLITATGQRVTLRCSPRSGDLSVYWYQQSLDQGLQFLIQYYNGEERAKGNILERFSAQQFPDLHSELNLSSLELGDSALYFCASSFRTGELFFGEGSRLTVL.

The chain combines TRBV7-3 with TRBJ2-1, with 11 bases matching TRBD2. Germline trimming cut 5 bases from V and 7 bases from J; bases unmatched to any gene: 7. Germline CDR1 is SGHTA and CDR2 is FQGTGA. This CDR3 is 15 amino acids long. The CDR3 DNA is TGTGCCAGCAGCGTAGCGGGAGGGCCGGGGAATGAGCAGTTCTTC. This codes for CASSVAGGPGNEQFF.

The chain is built from TRBV13 and TRBJ2-1; a weak D match, TRBD2 (6 bases). V shed 5 bases and J shed 4 bases, with 18 bases lying between them. Germline-derived CDR1 and CDR2 are PRHDT and FYEKMQ (reference sequence). This CDR3 region has 16 residues. The CDR3 protein is CASSPYRDSIYNEQFF. In DNA form, the CDR3 reads TGTGCCAGCAGCCCTTACCGGGACTCCATATACAATGAGCAGTTCTTC.